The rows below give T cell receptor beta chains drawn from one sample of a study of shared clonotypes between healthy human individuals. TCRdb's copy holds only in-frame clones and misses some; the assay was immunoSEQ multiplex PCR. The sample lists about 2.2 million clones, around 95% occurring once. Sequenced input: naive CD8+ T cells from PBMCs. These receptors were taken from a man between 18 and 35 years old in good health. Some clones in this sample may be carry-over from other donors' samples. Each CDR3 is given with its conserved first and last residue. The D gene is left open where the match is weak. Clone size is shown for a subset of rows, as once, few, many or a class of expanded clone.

DNA: TGTGCCAGCAGGCCTGACAGGGCTGCCGGGGAGCTGTTTTTT
CDR3: CASRPDRAAGELFF
J: TRBJ2-2
V: TRBV7-9
D: TRBD1
size: NA

DNA: TGTGCCAGCAGTTATGGGACAGACTACAGCTTC
CDR3: CASSYGTDYSF
J: TRBJ2-7
V: TRBV6-6
D: TRBD1
size: NA

DNA: TGTGCTAGTGGCCTGGACAGAACTAACTATGGCTACACCTTC
CDR3: CASGLDRTNYGYTF
J: TRBJ1-2
V: TRBV12-5
D: NA
size: NA

DNA: TGTGCCAGCAGCCTCCTCGGGTACCAAGAGACCCAGTACTTC
CDR3: CASSLLGYQETQYF
J: TRBJ2-5
V: TRBV27
D: NA
size: once

DNA: TGTGCCAGCAGTTACTCGGTCGAGGGTTCTGGAAACACCATATATTTT
CDR3: CASSYSVEGSGNTIYF
J: TRBJ1-3
V: TRBV6-6
D: NA
size: NA

DNA: TGTGCCAGCAGTTACGGACTAGCGCTGAACACCGGGGAGCTGTTTTTT
CDR3: CASSYGLALNTGELFF
J: TRBJ2-2
V: TRBV6-5
D: TRBD2
size: NA

DNA: TGTGCCAGTACCGGACAGGCACGTCCCTACAATGAGCAGTTCTTC
CDR3: CASTGQARPYNEQFF
J: TRBJ2-1
V: TRBV27
D: TRBD1
size: NA

DNA: TGTGCCAGCTCACCACCCAAGACCGGTACCTACGAGCAGTACTTC
CDR3: CASSPPKTGTYEQYF
J: TRBJ2-7
V: TRBV18
D: NA
size: NA

DNA: TGTGCCAGCAGCTCCAGGGGGGGTCATCGGTTCTTC
CDR3: CASSSRGGHRFF
J: TRBJ2-1
V: TRBV5-6
D: NA
size: NA

DNA: TGTGCCAGCAGCATCCGGGACCCTGACACCGGGGAGCTGTTTTTT
CDR3: CASSIRDPDTGELFF
J: TRBJ2-2
V: TRBV9
D: NA
size: NA

DNA: TGTGCCAGCTCACCACCGGGACTAGCGGGAGTAGTTGGGGATGAGCAGTTCTTC
CDR3: CASSPPGLAGVVGDEQFF
J: TRBJ2-1
V: TRBV18
D: TRBD2
size: NA

DNA: TGCGCCAGCAGCCTCGGAGGACCGATCTCTGGAAACACCATATATTTT
CDR3: CASSLGGPISGNTIYF
J: TRBJ1-3
V: TRBV4-1
D: NA
size: NA

DNA: TGTGCCACAGGGCGGCGGGACAGGGATGGTACCGGGGAGCTGTTTTTT
CDR3: CATGRRDRDGTGELFF
J: TRBJ2-2
V: TRBV10-3
D: TRBD1
size: NA

DNA: TGTGCCAGCAGCTCCACGACTAGCGGGTACGAGCAGTACTTC
CDR3: CASSSTTSGYEQYF
J: TRBJ2-7
V: TRBV7-9
D: TRBD2
size: NA

DNA: TGTGCCAGCAGTTTACGGGGCTTAGAGGGACCCGTGTACGAGCAGTACTTC
CDR3: CASSLRGLEGPVYEQYF
J: TRBJ2-7
V: TRBV27
D: NA
size: NA

DNA: TGCGCCAGCAGCCAAGGACGGGGTCCCCAAGAGACCCAGTACTTC
CDR3: CASSQGRGPQETQYF
J: TRBJ2-5
V: TRBV4-3
D: NA
size: NA

DNA: TGTGCCAGTAGTTCTACAGGGGGGAGGGACACTGAAGCTTTCTTT
CDR3: CASSSTGGRDTEAFF
J: TRBJ1-1
V: TRBV19
D: TRBD1
size: NA

DNA: TGTGCCAGCAGTCCGAGCCCAGCCTACGAGCAGTACTTC
CDR3: CASSPSPAYEQYF
J: TRBJ2-7
V: TRBV27
D: NA
size: NA

DNA: TGTGCCAGCAGCTTGGGACCCGGGACTCAAAGGTCGTCCTACGAGCAGTACTTC
CDR3: CASSLGPGTQRSSYEQYF
J: TRBJ2-7
V: TRBV5-4
D: NA
size: NA

DNA: TGTGCCAGCAGCTTCATCAAAAGGGGGCGGGCTAATGAAAAACTGTTTTTT
CDR3: CASSFIKRGRANEKLFF
J: TRBJ1-4
V: TRBV5-8
D: TRBD1
size: NA

DNA: TGTGCCAGCAGTCAGAAACCGGGACAGTTCAATCAGCCCCAGCATTTT
CDR3: CASSQKPGQFNQPQHF
J: TRBJ1-5
V: TRBV7-2
D: TRBD1
size: once

DNA: TGTGCCAGCAGCCAAGAGAGCGGGGGAAGCACAGATACGCAGTATTTT
CDR3: CASSQESGGSTDTQYF
J: TRBJ2-3
V: TRBV14
D: TRBD2
size: NA

DNA: TGTGCCAGCAGCTTAGGGGGCGGGACAGGGGTAGATGAGCAGTACTTC
CDR3: CASSLGGGTGVDEQYF
J: TRBJ2-7
V: TRBV7-2
D: TRBD1
size: NA

DNA: TGTGCCAGCAGCTTCGGCGGCAGGTGGGATGAAAAACTGTTTTTT
CDR3: CASSFGGRWDEKLFF
J: TRBJ1-4
V: TRBV5-5
D: NA
size: NA

DNA: TGTGCCAGCTGCCCTAGCGGGGGCTCCTACAATGAGCAGTTCTTC
CDR3: CASCPSGGSYNEQFF
J: TRBJ2-1
V: TRBV7-2
D: TRBD2
size: NA

DNA: TGTGCCAGCTCCCCCCAGAGGGGATTAGGTAACGAGCAGTACTTC
CDR3: CASSPQRGLGNEQYF
J: TRBJ2-7
V: TRBV27
D: NA
size: NA

DNA: TGTGCCAGCAGTACCGGTGGACAGGGGGCTGGGCAGCCCCAGCATTTT
CDR3: CASSTGGQGAGQPQHF
J: TRBJ1-5
V: TRBV7-9
D: TRBD1
size: NA

DNA: TGTGCCAGCAGTTTCAGGGGCGGATCCTACGAGCAGTACTTC
CDR3: CASSFRGGSYEQYF
J: TRBJ2-7
V: TRBV28
D: NA
size: NA

DNA: TGCGCCAGCAGCCGGTGGGGTATAGTCGGACAGGCAGGAGATATGAACACTGAAGCTTTCTTT
CDR3: CASSRWGIVGQAGDMNTEAFF
J: TRBJ1-1
V: TRBV5-1
D: TRBD1
size: NA

DNA: TGTGCCAGCAGTTCACAGGAACAGTTATTTTCCTACAATGAGCAGTTCTTC
CDR3: CASSSQEQLFSYNEQFF
J: TRBJ2-1
V: TRBV27
D: NA
size: NA

DNA: TGTGCCAGCAGCTTAGATGGCAGAGGGAGGGGTGATGGCGGGGAGCTGTTTTTT
CDR3: CASSLDGRGRGDGGELFF
J: TRBJ2-2
V: TRBV11-2
D: TRBD2
size: NA

DNA: TGTGCCAGCACTCCATCGCTAGCGCGTCAAGAGACCCAGTACTTC
CDR3: CASTPSLARQETQYF
J: TRBJ2-5
V: TRBV9
D: NA
size: NA

DNA: TGCAGCGTTCCGGGACAGTTCTACAATGAGCAGTTCTTC
CDR3: CSVPGQFYNEQFF
J: TRBJ2-1
V: TRBV29-1
D: TRBD1
size: NA

DNA: TGTGCCAGCAGCTTTAGAACTAGCGGGAGGTTCCACAATGAGCAGTTCTTC
CDR3: CASSFRTSGRFHNEQFF
J: TRBJ2-1
V: TRBV7-2
D: TRBD2
size: NA

DNA: TGTGCCAGCAGCTCCTTAGCGGGAATAGTTTGGGAGCAGTTCTTC
CDR3: CASSSLAGIVWEQFF
J: TRBJ2-1
V: TRBV7-2
D: TRBD2
size: NA

DNA: TGCGCCAGCAGCTTGAACTACAGGGGTGAGACCCAGTACTTC
CDR3: CASSLNYRGETQYF
J: TRBJ2-5
V: TRBV5-1
D: TRBD1
size: NA

DNA: TGTGCCAGCAGCTCGCGCGGGACAGTCTTGGAGGATGAGCAGTTCTTC
CDR3: CASSSRGTVLEDEQFF
J: TRBJ2-1
V: TRBV7-9
D: NA
size: NA

DNA: TGTGCCAGCAGCTCAACAGGGGGCGGCACTGAAGCTTTCTTT
CDR3: CASSSTGGGTEAFF
J: TRBJ1-1
V: TRBV7-2
D: TRBD1
size: NA

DNA: TGTGCCAGCAGCTATGCGGGACTAGCGGGCGACGAGCAGTACTTC
CDR3: CASSYAGLAGDEQYF
J: TRBJ2-7
V: TRBV9
D: TRBD2
size: NA

DNA: TGTGCCAGCAGCCAATATGGGGGGTCCTACGAGCAGTACTTC
CDR3: CASSQYGGSYEQYF
J: TRBJ2-7
V: TRBV14
D: NA
size: NA

DNA: TGTGCCAGCAGTTACCAAGGCCAGGGCACTGAAGCTTTCTTT
CDR3: CASSYQGQGTEAFF
J: TRBJ1-1
V: TRBV6-6
D: NA
size: NA

DNA: TGTGCCAGTAGTCCCCCAATCGTGGGACAGGCTAGTCAGCCCCAGCATTTT
CDR3: CASSPPIVGQASQPQHF
J: TRBJ1-5
V: TRBV19
D: TRBD1
size: NA

DNA: TGTGCCAGCAGTTACTCGACAGGGTACAATGGCTACACCTTC
CDR3: CASSYSTGYNGYTF
J: TRBJ1-2
V: TRBV6-5
D: TRBD1
size: NA

DNA: TGTGCCAGCACCCGTGAAACCGGGGAGCTGTTTTTT
CDR3: CASTRETGELFF
J: TRBJ2-2
V: TRBV7-9
D: NA
size: NA

DNA: TGTGCCAGCAGTCGGTCAGGGACAGGAGTAGAGTTCCTGTTTTTT
CDR3: CASSRSGTGVEFLFF
J: TRBJ1-4
V: TRBV7-9
D: TRBD1
size: NA

DNA: TGTGCCAGCACCCCTCGGACAGGGGGTTCCTACGAGCAGTACTTC
CDR3: CASTPRTGGSYEQYF
J: TRBJ2-7
V: TRBV6-1
D: TRBD1
size: once

DNA: TGTGCCAGCAGCCCCAAGGCAGGGGGGGTGGCCAAAAACATTCAGTACTTC
CDR3: CASSPKAGGVAKNIQYF
J: TRBJ2-4
V: TRBV28
D: NA
size: NA

DNA: TGTGCCAGCAGCAAGCAGGGGGCGGCAGATACGCAGTATTTT
CDR3: CASSKQGAADTQYF
J: TRBJ2-3
V: TRBV7-9
D: TRBD1
size: NA

DNA: TGTGCCAGCAGTCCCCCGGGGACCGATGGAACTGAAGCTTTCTTT
CDR3: CASSPPGTDGTEAFF
J: TRBJ1-1
V: TRBV7-9
D: NA
size: NA

DNA: TGTGCCAGCAGTTATCCCCAAAACAGGGGATGGGAGACCCAGTACTTC
CDR3: CASSYPQNRGWETQYF
J: TRBJ2-5
V: TRBV6-6
D: TRBD1
size: NA

DNA: TGCAGCGTTGAAGATCGGGAGCGGGGCGGCGCAGATACGCAGTATTTT
CDR3: CSVEDRERGGADTQYF
J: TRBJ2-3
V: TRBV29-1
D: TRBD2
size: NA

DNA: TGTGCCAGCAGCGTAGAAGGTAGCGGCCCCTACGAGCAGTACTTC
CDR3: CASSVEGSGPYEQYF
J: TRBJ2-7
V: TRBV9
D: NA
size: NA

DNA: TGTGCCAGCAGTGATGGGGCTAGCGGGAGGTACAATGAGCAGTTCTTC
CDR3: CASSDGASGRYNEQFF
J: TRBJ2-1
V: TRBV2
D: TRBD2
size: NA